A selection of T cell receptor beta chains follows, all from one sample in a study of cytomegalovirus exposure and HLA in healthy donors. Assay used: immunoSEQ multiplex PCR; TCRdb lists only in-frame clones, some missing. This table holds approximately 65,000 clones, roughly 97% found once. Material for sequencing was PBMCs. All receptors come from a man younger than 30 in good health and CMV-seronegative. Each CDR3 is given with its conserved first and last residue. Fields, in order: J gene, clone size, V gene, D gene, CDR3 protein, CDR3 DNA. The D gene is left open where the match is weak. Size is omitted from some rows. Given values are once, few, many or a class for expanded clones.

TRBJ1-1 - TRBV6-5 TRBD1 CASSYRQGNTEAFF TGTGCCAGCAGTTATCGACAGGGGAACACTGAAGCTTTCTTT
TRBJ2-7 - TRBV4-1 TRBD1 CASSQRQGAYEQYF TGCGCCAGCAGCCAACGACAGGGAGCCTACGAGCAGTACTTC
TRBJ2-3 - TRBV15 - CATSRDRVTSTDTQYF TGTGCCACCAGCAGAGACCGGGTTACTAGCACAGATACGCAGTATTTT
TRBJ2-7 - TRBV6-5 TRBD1 CASKTGGSEQYF TGTGCCAGCAAGACAGGGGGCTCCGAGCAGTACTTC
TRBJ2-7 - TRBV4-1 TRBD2 CASSRLAEYEQYF TGCGCCAGCAGCCGACTAGCAGAGTACGAGCAGTACTTC
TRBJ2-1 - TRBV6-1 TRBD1 CASDRGPNNEQFF TGTGCCAGCGACAGGGGGCCTAACAATGAGCAGTTCTTC
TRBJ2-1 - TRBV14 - CASSQEAGQALYNEQFF TGTGCCAGCAGCCAAGAGGCAGGTCAGGCACTCTACAATGAGCAGTTCTTC
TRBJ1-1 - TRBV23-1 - CASSQWRRGDLNTEAFF TGCGCCAGCAGTCAATGGAGGCGGGGGGACTTAAACACTGAAGCTTTCTTT
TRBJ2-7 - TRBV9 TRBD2 CASSVSSGSTYEQYF TGTGCCAGCAGCGTATCTAGCGGGAGTACCTACGAGCAGTACTTC
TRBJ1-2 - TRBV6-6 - CASSHTNRADNYGYTF TGTGCCAGCAGTCACACAAACAGGGCTGATAACTATGGCTACACCTTC
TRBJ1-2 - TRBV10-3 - CAISGFWGGEYGYTF TGTGCCATCAGTGGATTTTGGGGAGGGGAATATGGCTACACCTTC
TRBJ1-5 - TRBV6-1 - CASSEEGNQPQHF TGTGCCAGCAGTGAAGAGGGGAATCAGCCCCAGCATTTT
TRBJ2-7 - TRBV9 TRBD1 CASSPHGPGQAPYEQYF TGTGCCAGCAGCCCCCACGGGCCGGGACAGGCCCCCTACGAGCAGTACTTC
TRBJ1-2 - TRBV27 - CASSPQGRGYGYTF TGTGCCAGCAGTCCTCAAGGGAGAGGCTATGGCTACACCTTC
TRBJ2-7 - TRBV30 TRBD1 CAWRGTGREQYF TGTGCCTGGAGAGGGACAGGGCGCGAGCAGTACTTC
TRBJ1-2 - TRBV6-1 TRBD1 CASSDSGTGGAGGYTF TGTGCCAGCAGTGATTCCGGGACAGGGGGCGCGGGTGGCTACACCTTC
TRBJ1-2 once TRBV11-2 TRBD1 CASSPSPDRHF TGTGCCAGCAGCCCCTCTCCGGACAGGCACTTC
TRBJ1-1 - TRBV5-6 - CASSASGRYTEAFF TGTGCCAGCAGCGCATCAGGGCGGTACACTGAAGCTTTCTTT
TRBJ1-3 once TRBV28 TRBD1 CASRPRRGDRTYSGNTIYF TGTGCCAGCAGACCCCGCCGCGGGGACAGGACCTACTCTGGAAACACCATATATTTT
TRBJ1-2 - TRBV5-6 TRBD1 CASGATGAGYTF TGTGCCAGCGGCGCGACAGGGGCTGGCTACACCTTC
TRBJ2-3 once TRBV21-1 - CASSILAGASADTQYF TGTGCCAGCAGCATTTTAGCGGGAGCTTCGGCAGATACGCAGTATTTT
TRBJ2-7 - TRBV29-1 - CSVVYRANYEQYF TGCAGCGTAGTTTACAGGGCCAATTACGAGCAGTACTTC
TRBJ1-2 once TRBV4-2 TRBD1 CASSPPTGEYGYTF TGTGCCAGCAGCCCCCCCACAGGGGAATATGGCTACACCTTC
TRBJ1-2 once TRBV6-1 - CASSEATGWYGYTF TGTGCCAGCAGTGAAGCTACAGGGTGGTATGGCTACACCTTC
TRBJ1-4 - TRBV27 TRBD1 CASSLGTGNEKLFF TGTGCCAGCAGTTTAGGGACAGGGAATGAAAAACTGTTTTTT
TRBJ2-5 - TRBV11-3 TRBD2 CASSLGLAGAKETQYF TGTGCCAGCAGCTTAGGCCTAGCGGGAGCAAAAGAGACCCAGTACTTC
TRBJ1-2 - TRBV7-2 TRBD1 CASSSDRGYGYTF TGTGCCAGCAGCTCAGACAGGGGGTATGGCTACACCTTC
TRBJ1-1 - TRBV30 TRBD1 CAWSNTGQGGTEAFF TGTGCCTGGTCAAATACGGGGCAGGGGGGCACTGAAGCTTTCTTT
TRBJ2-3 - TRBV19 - CASSIQGTDTQYF TGTGCCAGTAGTATCCAGGGGACAGATACGCAGTATTTT
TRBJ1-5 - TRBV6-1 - CASTLGRGEAQPQHF TGTGCCAGCACCCTCGGGAGGGGGGAGGCTCAGCCCCAGCATTTT
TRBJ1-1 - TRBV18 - CASSPRDTYTEAFF TGTGCCAGCTCACCTAGGGACACATACACTGAAGCTTTCTTT
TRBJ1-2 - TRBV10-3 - CAISQDSSDYGYTF TGTGCCATCAGCCAGGACAGCTCTGACTATGGCTACACCTTC